The entry below describes one T cell receptor (beta chain). What it binds is not known. The data originate from a study of CXCR3-negative and CXCR3-positive naive CD8 T cells. This CDR3 spans 13 amino acids. It was by 5' RACE with UMI labels that the TRB cDNA libraries were prepared. No DNA is given; TCRdb re-called the 5' RACE reads and lists each CDR3 protein once. This sample contains around 140,000 distinct CDR3 sequences. Study-level results: Hydrophobicity of TRB CDR3s was greater in CXCR3-positive naive cells than in CXCR3-negative naive cells.

This clonotype originated in a human donor in good health. Some clones in this sample may be carry-over from other donors' samples. Sequenced material: naive CXCR3+ CD8+ T cells from blood. The sample's subset: CD45RO-CCR7+CD27+CD95- naive CD8+ T cells expressing CXCR3 (TNR3+). This rearrangement joins TRBV12-3 or TRBV12-4 to TRBJ2-2; the TCRdb call, TRBD2, lacks DNA for checking. The CDR3 sequence: CASKAGAPGELFF.